This T cell receptor (beta chain) was captured in a study of beta chain features in type 1 diabetes. Turning to the study itself: All samples combined gave roughly 100,000,000 sorted cells for examination.

In total, each donor contributed a single heparinised blood draw that averaged around 110 mL. CD45RO/CCR7/CD25/CD127/CD95/CD27 separated CD4+ naive, central memory, regulatory and stem cell-like memory cells by sorting. Purity exceeded 98% in all sorted populations. The entirety of the isolated RNA underwent reverse transcription, so expressed TCRB transcripts were sequenced. The method was immunoSEQ multiplex PCR; TCRdb's version includes in-frame clones alone and lacks a portion of them. The table lists about 140,000 clones, roughly an eighth of them singletons, with under 1.5% in the top ten. With regard to this clone: Its antigen is not identified.

The germline gives CDR1 SGHRS, CDR2 YFSETQ. V lost 1 base and J 3 bases, leaving 7 bases between the germline ends. The CDR3 is 13 amino acids. Study-level findings and limits: People with Type 1 diabetes carried modestly yet significantly shorter TCRB CDR3s in all four CD4+ subsets.

Sequenced input: central memory CD4+ T cells from blood. The receptor comes from a man between 18 and 35 years old with type 1 diabetes. J is TRBJ2-5 and V is TRBV5-1; D gene ambiguous. The CDR3 here is CASSLRGEETQYF. CDR3 bases: TGCGCCAGCAGCTTGCGTGGAGAAGAGACCCAGTACTTC.